The clone carrying this T cell receptor (beta chain) was counted a few times. The sample originates from a study of T-cell memory formation after mild COVID-19. The ends were cut back, 2 bases at V and 2 bases at J, with 18 bases in the middle. CDR3 length equals 17 residues. The germline gives CDR1 LNHNV, CDR2 YYDKDF (reference sequence). TCRdb ran MiXCR on the 5' RACE reads and lists one entry per CDR3 protein. The sample has 300,000 to 350,000 distinct CDR3 sequences, more than 13% seen once. Sequencing was performed on PBMCs or a T cell subset sorted from them (not recorded which). The genes are TRBV15 and TRBJ2-5; either TRBD1 or TRBD2 may fit D (5 bases each). This clonotype was sampled from a young man who had mild COVID-19 (a few samples of this study predate the infection). Cell type and time point are not known. The CDR3, as DNA: TGTGCCACCAGCAGAACTCCTTCTGGGACGTTGCAAGAGACCCAGTACTTC. This encodes CATSRTPSGTLQETQYF.